This T cell receptor (beta chain) was found in a study of blood T cell repertoires in COVID-19. In the study overall: The United States, Italy and Spain were the sources of the acute and convalescent COVID-19 samples.

The protocol was immunoSEQ multiplex PCR, while the TCRdb copy is restricted to in-frame clones and leaves out a portion. This table holds 350,000 or so clones, about 90% found once. Looked up from germline, CDR1 is MDHEN and CDR2 is SYDVKM. V lost 6 bases and J lost 4; bases outside the gene matches: 15. There are 17 residues in the CDR3. The age range of participants was about 18 to 95 years, with residence in about 25 US areas. The origin of this receptor is a woman aged 25 to 39 who had recovered from COVID-19. J is TRBJ1-3 and V is TRBV28; 7 bases map to TRBD1. Sequencing input: PBMCs or T cells enriched from blood (not recorded which). CDR3 in DNA: TGTGCCAGCAGCAAATTTCGACAGGGAAAAAGGGGAAACACCATATATTTT. This gives the protein CASSKFRQGKRGNTIYF.